These 23 T cell receptor beta chains originate from one sample sequenced in a study of blood T cell repertoires in COVID-19. Here immunoSEQ multiplex PCR was the method, and the copy in TCRdb shows in-frame clones only, minus some. The table has approximately 260,000 clones, around nine tenths seen once; the top ten hold approximately 2%. What was sequenced was PBMCs or T cells enriched from blood (not recorded which). The receptors come from a woman in her fifties or sixties who had recovered from COVID-19.

The chain recombines TRBV27 with TRBJ1-5; D gene ambiguous. In germline, CDR1 is MNHEY, CDR2 SMNVEV (reference sequence). The length of the CDR3 is 14 residues. V lost 6 bases to trimming and J lost 6 bases, with 15 bases between them. The CDR3 nucleotides are TGTGCCAGCAGCTCAGGAGGAGGGCCTCAGCCCCAGCATTTT. Protein sequence: CASSSGGGPQPQHF.

The CDR3 region has the DNA TGTGCCAGTAGTATAAGCCAGGGGGCCGGACAGCCCCAGCATTTT. Encoded protein: CASSISQGAGQPQHF. The rearrangement joins TRBV19 to TRBJ1-5, with 8 positions matching TRBD1. The CDR3 is 15 amino acids. Germline V gives CDR1 LNHDA, CDR2 SQIVND (reference sequence). The V gene end was trimmed by 2 bases and the J gene end by 7 bases; junction bases not matched to a gene: 7.

The chain employs TRBV9 and TRBJ2-1; 7 bases line up with TRBD2. Per germline, CDR1 SGDLS and CDR2 YYNGEE. V gave up 0 bases and J gave up 8 bases; unmatched junction bases: 11. The CDR3 has 16 amino acids. Here the CDR3 DNA reads TGTGCCAGCAGCGTAGCTTTAGGGGAGGGCCACGATGAGCAGTTCTTC. Translating it yields CASSVALGEGHDEQFF.

The chain carries TRBV3-1 (or the pseudogene TRBV3-2) and TRBJ2-1; D is uncertain. CDR3 length equals 16 residues. Germline V CDR1 and CDR2: LGHDT, YNNKEL (reference sequence). The V gene lost 0 bases and the J gene lost 0 bases, with 9 bases spanning the gap. DNA of the CDR3: TGTGCCAGCAGCCAAGACGCGGTCAGCTCCTACAATGAGCAGTTCTTC. It translates to CASSQDAVSSYNEQFF.

This chain connects TRBV5-1 to TRBJ2-7, with D unresolved. Germline assignment: CDR1 SGHRS and CDR2 YFSETQ. The CDR3 runs to 14 residues. With 0 bases removed from V and 1 base from J, the gap between germline ends came to 8 bases. This CDR3 is CASSLGSESYEQYF. The CDR3 DNA is TGCGCCAGCAGCTTGGGGTCGGAGTCCTACGAGCAGTACTTC.

The chain couples TRBV7-9 to TRBJ2-1, with TRBD2 matching 7 bases. Germline V lookup: CDR1 SEHNR, CDR2 FQNEAQ (reference sequence). This CDR3 region has 15 residues. V lost 4 bases and J lost 7; bases outside the gene matches: 10. In DNA, the CDR3 is TGTGCCAGCAGCTCCCCAGGCGGGGGAATTAATGAGCAGTTCTTC. This encodes CASSSPGGGINEQFF.

V and J are TRBV19 and TRBJ2-7, with 11 bases identical to TRBD2. The CDR3 sequence is 16 residues long. Germline-derived CDR1 and CDR2 are LNHDA and SQIVND (reference sequence). J gave up 5 bases and V 1 base, and 7 bases lay outside the gene matches. This CDR3 reads CASSIVGLAGSNEQYF. In nucleotides, the CDR3 is TGTGCCAGTAGTATAGTTGGACTAGCGGGTTCTAACGAGCAGTACTTC.

There are a few counts of this clone. V usage is TRBV27 and J usage is TRBJ1-2, with TRBD1 as a possible D gene (6 bases). The CDR3 runs 14 residues. The germline V gene encodes CDR1 MNHEY and CDR2 SMNVEV (reference sequence). V gave up 3 bases and J gave up 2 bases, with 10 bases separating them. CDR3 DNA: TGTGCCAGCAGTTTTGACAGGTCGAACTATGGCTACACCTTC. The encoded protein is CASSFDRSNYGYTF.

Here the CDR3 DNA reads TGTGCCAGCAGCTTGGGCTATAGCGGGGGAGAAGAGACCCAGTACTTC. The encoded protein is CASSLGYSGGEETQYF. J is TRBJ2-5 and V is TRBV11-2; 9 nucleotides line up with TRBD2. This CDR3 is 16 amino acids long. The V gene's germline CDR1 is SGHAT and CDR2 FQNNGV. Trimming took 3 bases from V and 3 from J; bases not matched to a gene: 8.

This clone showed up just a few times. The chain recombines TRBV28 with TRBJ1-1; 7 bases are shared with TRBD1. Germline CDR1 and CDR2: MDHEN and SYDVKM. Losses at the gene ends were 4 bases for V and 0 bases for J; bases not matched to a gene: 5. The CDR3 spans 15 residues. CDR3 in DNA: TGTGCCAGCAGTTCGGGACAGCCTATGAACACTGAAGCTTTCTTT. Its translation is CASSSGQPMNTEAFF.

The chain links TRBV5-6 to TRBJ2-7; D not resolved. V shed 1 base and J shed 2 bases, with 7 bases lying between them. The CDR3 totals 13 residues. CDR1 and CDR2 (germline): SGHDT, YYEEEE. The CDR3 DNA follows: TGTGCCAGCAGCTTGTCCCAGACCTACGAGCAGTACTTC. It encodes CASSLSQTYEQYF.

The chain joins TRBV5-1 to TRBJ2-3; 9 bases align to TRBD2. The CDR3 runs to 15 residues. The germline V gene encodes CDR1 SGHRS and CDR2 YFSETQ. Trimming cost V 5 bases and J 3 bases; bases outside gene matches: 7. The CDR3 loop is CASRTLAGETDTQYF. For the CDR3, the DNA is TGCGCCAGCAGAACTTTAGCGGGAGAAACAGATACGCAGTATTTT.

The chain joins TRBV9 to TRBJ2-2; D may be TRBD2 (5 bases). CDR1 is SGDLS, CDR2 YYNGEE, per germline. The V gene lost 3 bases and the J gene lost 1 base, with 10 bases spanning the gap. The CDR3 runs to 15 residues. DNA for the CDR3: TGTGCCAGCAGCGGACAAGGAGGGAACACCGGGGAGCTGTTTTTT. Translating gives CASSGQGGNTGELFF.

The chain is built from TRBV27 and TRBJ2-2; 9 bases match TRBD1. V was pared by 4 bases and J by 2 bases, with 5 bases of the junction left unmatched. The CDR3 runs to 16 residues. Germline CDR1 is MNHEY and CDR2 is SMNVEV (reference sequence). The CDR3 region is CASSWWGQGNTGELFF. In nucleotides, the CDR3 is TGTGCCAGCAGTTGGTGGGGACAGGGAAACACCGGGGAGCTGTTTTTT.

V usage is TRBV19 and J usage is TRBJ1-2, with a tentative D call TRBD1 (6 bases). Germline V gives CDR1 LNHDA, CDR2 SQIVND (reference sequence). CDR3 length: 12 amino acids. Trimming removed 7 bases at V and 7 bases at J, with 13 bases between. The CDR3 sequence: CASIGGRGGYTF. CDR3 nucleotides: TGTGCCAGTATCGGGGGGCGCGGTGGCTACACCTTC.

The V gene is TRBV6-5, the J gene TRBJ1-1; the D is unclear. CDR1 and CDR2 (germline): MNHEY, SVGAGI. The CDR3 has 14 residues. V was trimmed by 2 bases and J by 6 bases, leaving 13 bases between them. The CDR3 sequence is CASSYGGGQSEAFF. In nucleotides, the CDR3 is TGTGCCAGCAGTTACGGAGGAGGGCAGTCTGAAGCTTTCTTT.

The chain uses TRBV7-6 and TRBJ2-2; 7 bases are a match to TRBD2. V shed 1 base and J 4 bases; nucleotides not matched to a gene: 15. The CDR3 is 19 residues long. Germline V gene sequence: CDR1 SGHVS, CDR2 FNYEAQ. This CDR3 is CASSLGGEVRERGTGELFF. The CDR3, as DNA: TGTGCCAGCAGCTTAGGGGGAGAAGTGCGGGAGCGTGGCACCGGGGAGCTGTTTTTT.

In this sample, this clone turned up once. The chain has TRBV10-2 and TRBJ2-7; D gene uncertain. The CDR3 length is 14 residues. Trimming stripped 0 bases from V and 2 bases from J, with 8 bases between. Germline lookup yields CDR1 WSHSY and CDR2 SAAADI. The CDR3 bases are TGCGCCAGCAGTGAGTCTCGCAGAACCTACGAGCAGTACTTC. This codes for CASSESRRTYEQYF.

The J gene is TRBJ2-3, the V gene TRBV11-1; 13 bases match TRBD2. This CDR3 is built from 16 residues. The V and J ends lost 3 bases and 1 base, in that order; junction bases with no gene match: 1. CDR1 and CDR2 (germline): SGHAT, FQDESV (reference sequence). CDR3: CASSFGTSGGTDTQYF. DNA of the CDR3: TGTGCCAGCAGCTTTGGGACTAGCGGGGGCACAGATACGCAGTATTTT.

This clone appeared once. The chain couples TRBV2 to TRBJ2-7; 9 nucleotides agree with TRBD1. Germline assignment: CDR1 SNHLY and CDR2 FYNNEI. Trimming cost V 10 bases and J 0 bases; bases outside gene matches: 7. This CDR3 contains 14 residues. This chain's CDR3 is CATSPGQGSYEQYF. In DNA, the CDR3 is TGTGCCACCTCTCCGGGACAGGGCTCCTACGAGCAGTACTTC.

The chain uses TRBV27 and TRBJ2-3; no reliable D call. Germline V gives CDR1 MNHEY, CDR2 SMNVEV (reference sequence). The CDR3 covers 12 residues. Trimming removed 8 bases at V and 6 bases at J, with 12 bases between. The CDR3, as DNA: TGTGCCAGCCGCGCGCTTTCGGATACGCAGTATTTT. This codes for CASRALSDTQYF.

The chain has TRBV5-1 and TRBJ2-7; maybe TRBD2 (6 bases). This CDR3 is 14 amino acids long. Per germline, CDR1 SGHRS and CDR2 YFSETQ. V was shortened by 0 bases and J by 2 bases, with 9 bases between the two germline ends. The chain's CDR3 is CASSLGDFPYEQYF. The CDR3 bases are TGCGCCAGCAGCTTGGGGGACTTTCCCTACGAGCAGTACTTC.

This clone is a singleton in its sample. This chain links TRBV7-2 with TRBJ2-1, with a possible D match to TRBD2 (6 bases). Trimming left V 4 bases short and J 3 bases short, with 10 bases between. CDR1 and CDR2 from the germline V gene are SGHTA and FQGNSA. This CDR3 comprises 14 residues. Here the CDR3 reads CASSSRGYYNEQFF. The CDR3 DNA reads as TGTGCCAGCAGCTCGCGGGGCTACTACAATGAGCAGTTCTTC.